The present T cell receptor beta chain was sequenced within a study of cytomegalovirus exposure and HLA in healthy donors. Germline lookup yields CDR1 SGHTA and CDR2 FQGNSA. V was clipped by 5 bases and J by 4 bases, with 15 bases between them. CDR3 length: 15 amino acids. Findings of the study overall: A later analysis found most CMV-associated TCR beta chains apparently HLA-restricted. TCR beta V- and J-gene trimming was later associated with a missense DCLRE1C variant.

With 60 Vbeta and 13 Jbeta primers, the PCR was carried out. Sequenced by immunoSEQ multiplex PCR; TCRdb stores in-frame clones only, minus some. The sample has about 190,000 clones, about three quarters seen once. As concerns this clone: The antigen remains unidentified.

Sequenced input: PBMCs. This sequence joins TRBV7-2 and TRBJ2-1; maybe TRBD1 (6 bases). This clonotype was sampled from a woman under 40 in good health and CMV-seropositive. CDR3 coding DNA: TGTGCCAGCAGCACCACCGGGACACCTTACAATGAGCAGTTCTTC. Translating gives CASSTTGTPYNEQFF.